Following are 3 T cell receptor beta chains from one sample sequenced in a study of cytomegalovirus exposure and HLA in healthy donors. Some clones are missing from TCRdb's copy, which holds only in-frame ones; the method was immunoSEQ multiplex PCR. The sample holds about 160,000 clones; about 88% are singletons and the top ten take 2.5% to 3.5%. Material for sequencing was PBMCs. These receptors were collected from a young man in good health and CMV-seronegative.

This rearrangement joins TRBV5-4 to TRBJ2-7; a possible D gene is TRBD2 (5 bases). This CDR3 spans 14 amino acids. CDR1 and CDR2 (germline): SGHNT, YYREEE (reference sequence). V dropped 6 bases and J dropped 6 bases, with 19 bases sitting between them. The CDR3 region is CASNQNGVPSEQYF. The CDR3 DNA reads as TGTGCCAGCAACCAGAACGGGGTGCCCAGCGAGCAGTACTTC.

The CDR3, as DNA: TGTGCCAGCAGCTTACACGAGGGGGGAGGGTTTACAAATGAGCAGTTCTTC. Its translation: CASSLHEGGGFTNEQFF. This rearrangement joins TRBV7-9 to TRBJ2-1, with D possibly TRBD2 on 7 matching bases. The CDR3 is 17 amino acids. V lost 2 bases and J lost 7, with 21 bases in between. CDR1 is SEHNR, CDR2 FQNEAQ, per germline (reference sequence).

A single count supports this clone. CDR3 protein: CASSHQGQGAHEQYF. The DNA for the CDR3 is TGTGCCAGCAGCCACCAGGGGCAGGGGGCCCACGAGCAGTACTTC. V is TRBV7-2 and J is TRBJ2-7; 8 nucleotides agree with TRBD1. The germline V gene has CDR1 SGHTA and CDR2 FQGNSA. CDR3 size: 15 residues. The V gene end was trimmed by 5 bases and the J gene end by 5 bases; junction bases not matched to a gene: 11.